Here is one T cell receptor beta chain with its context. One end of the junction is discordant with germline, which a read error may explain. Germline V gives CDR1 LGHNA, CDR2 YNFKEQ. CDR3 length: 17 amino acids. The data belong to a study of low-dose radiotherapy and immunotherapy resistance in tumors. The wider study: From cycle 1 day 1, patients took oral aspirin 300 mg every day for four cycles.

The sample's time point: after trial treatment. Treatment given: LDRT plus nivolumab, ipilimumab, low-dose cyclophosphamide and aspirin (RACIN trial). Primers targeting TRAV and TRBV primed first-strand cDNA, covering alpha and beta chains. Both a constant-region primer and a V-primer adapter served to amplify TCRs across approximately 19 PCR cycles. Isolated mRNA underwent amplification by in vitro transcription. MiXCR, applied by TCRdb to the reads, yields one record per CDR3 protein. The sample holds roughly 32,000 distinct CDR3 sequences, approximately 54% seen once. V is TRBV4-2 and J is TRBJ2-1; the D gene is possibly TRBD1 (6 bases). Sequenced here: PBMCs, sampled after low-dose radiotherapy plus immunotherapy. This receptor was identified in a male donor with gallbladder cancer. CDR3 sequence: CASSQGTGRVYYNEQFF. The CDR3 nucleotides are TGTGCCAGTAGCCAAGGTACAGGGCGGGTTTACTACAATGAGCAGTTCTTC.